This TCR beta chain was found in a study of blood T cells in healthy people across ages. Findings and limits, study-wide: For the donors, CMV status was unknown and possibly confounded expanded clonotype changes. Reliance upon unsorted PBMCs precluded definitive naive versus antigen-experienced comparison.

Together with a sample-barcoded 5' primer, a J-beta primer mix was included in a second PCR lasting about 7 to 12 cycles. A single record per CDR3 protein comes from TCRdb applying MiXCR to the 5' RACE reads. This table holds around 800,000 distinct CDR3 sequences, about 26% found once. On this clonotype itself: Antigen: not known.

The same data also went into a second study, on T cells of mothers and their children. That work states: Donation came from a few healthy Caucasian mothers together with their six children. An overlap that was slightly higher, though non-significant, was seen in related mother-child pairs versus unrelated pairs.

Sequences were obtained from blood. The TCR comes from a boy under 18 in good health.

Here the CDR3 reads CASSDPGSPGANYGYTF. Written as DNA, the CDR3 is TGTGCCAGCAGTGACCCTGGCAGCCCCGGAGCTAACTATGGCTACACCTTC. This chain links TRBV25-1 with TRBJ1-2, with D unclear. The CDR3 consists of 17 residues. V shed 3 bases and J shed 0 bases, with 17 bases lying between them. CDR1 and CDR2 from the germline V gene are MGHDK and SYGVNS.